This T cell receptor beta chain appears in the sequencing data of a study of blood T cell repertoires in COVID-19. Study in general: Samples representing acute and convalescent COVID-19 were sourced from the United States, Italy and Spain. Nucleic acid was either cDNA or gDNA, and it came from T cells, B-cell-depleted T cells, or PBMCs.

This CDR3 contains 19 residues. Germline trimming cut 1 base from V and 5 bases from J; bases unmatched to any gene: 11. Germline V lookup: CDR1 SNHLY, CDR2 FYNNEI. In the authors' methods: Amplification of reference gene primers was used by the study to estimate nucleated cell counts. Sequencing was performed with immunoSEQ multiplex PCR; in TCRdb, only in-frame clones are kept and a portion is missing. V, J and clone size reflect that table, while D and trimming were determined from the DNA. The sample includes 410,000 or so clones, about 88% of them seen just once. Patients from Seattle were sampled longitudinally, starting during active infection.

The chain joins TRBV2 to TRBJ2-2; 12 nucleotides line up with TRBD1. This TCR was recovered from a woman in her thirties or forties with COVID-19, enrolled during active disease. The sample taken for sequencing was peripheral blood. The CDR3 region is CASSEVRDRGHLGTGELFF. CDR3 DNA: TGTGCCAGCAGTGAAGTTCGGGACAGGGGGCATTTGGGAACCGGGGAGCTGTTTTTT.